These 23 T cell receptor beta chains share one sample of origin, sequenced in a study of cytomegalovirus exposure and HLA in healthy donors. PCR was performed using 60 Vbeta and 13 Jbeta primers. Data came from immunoSEQ multiplex PCR; TCRdb stores just in-frame clones and leaves some out. This repertoire shows under 150,000 clones, approximately 70% found once; its top ten account for around 2.7%. Sequences were obtained from PBMCs. The source is a woman aged 55 to 70 in good health and CMV-seropositive.

Regarding this clone: Other DNA sequences within the sample encode an identical CDR3. The chain is built from TRBV5-1 and TRBJ2-7; the D is unclear. There are 14 residues in the CDR3. V lost 0 bases and J 1 base, leaving 8 bases between the germline ends. CDR1 SGHRS and CDR2 YFSETQ come from the germline V gene. In DNA, the CDR3 is TGCGCCAGCAGCTTGGTAGCCGGGTCCTACGAGCAGTACTTC. It encodes CASSLVAGSYEQYF.

The chain carries TRBV29-1 and TRBJ1-2, with 10 nucleotides matching TRBD1. Germline CDR1 reads SQVTM; CDR2 reads ANQGSEA. V shed 6 bases and J 3 bases; nucleotides not matched to a gene: 10. The CDR3 loop spans 15 amino acids. The CDR3 sequence: CSVRSRDRGDYGYTF. DNA for the CDR3: TGCAGCGTCCGGTCCCGGGACAGGGGCGACTATGGCTACACCTTC.

This clone has only a few counts. The rearrangement joins TRBV2 to TRBJ2-7, with 7 nucleotides matching TRBD1. Germline V gives CDR1 SNHLY, CDR2 FYNNEI. The CDR3 contains 15 residues. V was pared by 6 bases and J by 2 bases, with 10 bases of the junction left unmatched. CDR3 residues: CASRYRDSPAYEQYF. The CDR3 nucleotides read TGTGCCAGCAGATACCGGGACAGTCCCGCCTACGAGCAGTACTTC.

This sequence joins TRBV5-4 and TRBJ1-4; tentative D call: TRBD1 (5 bases). From germline, CDR1 is SGHNT and CDR2 YYREEE (reference sequence). The V gene lost 7 bases and the J gene lost 4 bases, with 14 bases spanning the gap. CDR3 size: 14 residues. The CDR3 loop is CASGEGRDNEKLFF. The CDR3 DNA is TGTGCCAGCGGCGAGGGGCGGGATAATGAAAAACTGTTTTTT.

The rearrangement joins TRBV27 to TRBJ2-1; 10 positions agree with TRBD2. J gave up 15 bases and V 8 bases, and 10 bases lay outside the gene matches. Looked up from germline, CDR1 is MNHEY and CDR2 is SMNVEV (reference sequence). This CDR3 is 12 amino acids long. Here the CDR3 reads CASGYLAGVVFF. The DNA of the CDR3 is TGTGCCAGCGGATATCTAGCGGGGGTCGTGTTCTTC.

The genes are TRBV6-5 and TRBJ1-2; D call uncertain. The V gene lost 6 bases and the J gene lost 7 bases, with 15 bases spanning the gap. The CDR3 has 13 residues. Germline lookup yields CDR1 MNHEY and CDR2 SVGAGI. CDR3 loop: CASRTDASFGYTF. In nucleotides, the CDR3 is TGTGCCAGCAGAACTGACGCTAGCTTTGGCTACACCTTC.

This chain links TRBV7-8 with TRBJ1-4; a possible D gene is TRBD1 (5 bases). Deletions cut 5 bases from V and 4 bases from J, with 11 bases between. The germline V gene has CDR1 SGHVS and CDR2 FQNEAQ. CDR3 size: 14 residues. The CDR3 coding sequence is TGTGCCAGCAGCGTCGGGCAGGGTAATGAAAAACTGTTTTTT. Amino acid sequence: CASSVGQGNEKLFF. Based on the CDR3 plus reference TRBV7-8 and TRBJ1-4, the full variable domain is GAGVSQSPRYKVAKRGQDVALRCDPISGHVSLFWYQQALGQGPEFLTYFQNEAQLDKSGLPSDRFFAERPEGSVSTLKIQRTQQEDSAVYLCASSVGQGNEKLFFGSGTQLSVL.

The CDR3 protein is CASSFGQNYGYTF. As DNA, the CDR3 is TGCGCCAGCAGCTTTGGACAGAATTATGGCTACACCTTC. The chain combines TRBV5-1 with TRBJ1-2; D might be TRBD1 (6 bases). CDR1 and CDR2 (germline): SGHRS, YFSETQ. Trimming left V 2 bases short and J 5 bases short, with 10 bases between. The CDR3 extends over 13 amino acids. The full variable domain, in which reference TRBV5-1 and TRBJ1-2 provide the parts outside the CDR3, is KAGVTQTPRYLIKTRGQQVTLSCSPISGHRSVSWYQQTPGQGLQFLFEYFSETQRNKGNFPGRFSGRQFSNSRSEMNVSTLELGDSALYLCASSFGQNYGYTFGSGTRLTVV.

This chain joins TRBV9 and TRBJ2-7, with 7 bases matching TRBD1. Germline V gene lookup returns CDR1 SGDLS and CDR2 YYNGEE. V dropped 3 bases and J dropped 1; count of bases not matched to a gene: 7. The CDR3 is 15 residues long. The CDR3 DNA is TGTGCCAGCAGCGGACGGGACAGTGGTTCCTACGAGCAGTACTTC. Encoded protein: CASSGRDSGSYEQYF.

This clone has a handful of counts. The gene calls are TRBV5-1 and TRBJ2-2; 12 bases are a match to TRBD2. Germline CDR1 reads SGHRS; CDR2 reads YFSETQ. CDR3 length: 17 amino acids. Trimming removed 4 bases from V and 1 base from J; junction bases left unmatched: 5. CDR3 nucleotide sequence: TGCGCCAGCAGCCGTCTAGCGGGGGGGCAGAACACCGGGGAGCTGTTTTTT. It specifies CASSRLAGGQNTGELFF.

In this sample, this clone turned up once. CDR3 coding DNA: TGTGCCAGCAGCTCAACCCTACAGGGGAACACTGAAGCTTTCTTT. It is translated as CASSSTLQGNTEAFF. The chain has TRBV11-2 and TRBJ1-1; weak D call: TRBD1 (6 bases). Germline CDR1 is SGHAT and CDR2 is FQNNGV. This CDR3 has 15 residues. Trimming removed 4 bases at V and 1 base at J, with 13 bases between.

This chain connects TRBV27 to TRBJ1-6; possible D gene TRBD1, 6 bases. Germline CDR1 is MNHEY and CDR2 is SMNVEV (reference sequence). Trimming pared 4 bases from V and 5 bases from J, leaving 12 bases between. This CDR3 is built from 15 residues. CDR3 loop: CASSWSAGDNSPLHF. CDR3 coding DNA: TGTGCCAGCAGTTGGTCGGCAGGGGATAATTCACCCCTCCACTTT.

This clone was seen more than once but under ten times. The CDR3 DNA follows: TGCGCCAGCAGCTTGGTGGCGCTCGGAGCTGGAAACACCATATATTTT. This codes for CASSLVALGAGNTIYF. V and J are TRBV5-1 and TRBJ1-3; D unclear. Germline values: CDR1 SGHRS, CDR2 YFSETQ. Trimming stripped 0 bases from V and 2 bases from J, with 12 bases between. The CDR3 is 16 amino acids.

The V call is TRBV2, the J call TRBJ2-5, with D possibly TRBD1 on 6 matching bases. The end of the DNA fits TRBJ2-7 better, so the J call may be wrong. The CDR3 covers 15 residues. Germline V CDR1 and CDR2: SNHLY, FYNNEI. CDR3 amino acids: CASTQRQGSSYEQYF. The CDR3 DNA reads as TGTGCCAGCACCCAACGGCAGGGGAGCTCCTACGAGCAGTACTTC.

The chain recombines TRBV6-4 with TRBJ2-5; possible D gene TRBD1, 7 bases. The ends were cut back, 6 bases at V and 4 bases at J, with 15 bases in the middle. This CDR3 contains 14 residues. CDR1 and CDR2 from the germline V gene are MRHNA and SNTAGT. The CDR3 reads CASSPAGGIETQYF. Written as DNA, the CDR3 is TGTGCCAGCAGCCCAGCAGGGGGGATAGAGACCCAGTACTTC.

V is TRBV10-1 and J is TRBJ2-1; 8 bases match TRBD1. The length of the CDR3 is 16 residues. Germline trimming cut 0 bases from V and 4 bases from J; bases unmatched to any gene: 5. CDR1 is WNHNN and CDR2 is SYGVQD in the germline V gene (reference sequence). CDR3 nucleotides: TGCGCCAGCAGTGAGTCCGGGACAGGCCTATACAATGAGCAGTTCTTC. This encodes CASSESGTGLYNEQFF.

Worth noting for this clone: One end of the junction does not line up with germline, which may come from a read error. The rearrangement uses TRBV13 and TRBJ2-3; 8 nucleotides align to TRBD2. CDR1 PRHDT and CDR2 FYEKMQ come from the germline V gene (reference sequence). The length of the CDR3 is 18 residues. CDR3 sequence reads: CAGSSSLLAGLGTDTQYF. For the CDR3, the DNA is TGTGCCGGCAGCTCAAGCCTTCTAGCGGGCTTGGGGACAGATACGCAGTATTTT.

This clone showed up just once. V usage is TRBV7-2 and J usage is TRBJ1-5, with 9 bases aligning to TRBD1. Germline V gene data show CDR1 as SGHTA and CDR2 as FQGNSA. This CDR3 comprises 14 residues. V dropped 5 bases and J dropped 2; count of bases not matched to a gene: 1. The CDR3 nucleotides read TGTGCCAGCAGCCGGGACAGGGGCAATCAGCCCCAGCATTTT. Translating gives CASSRDRGNQPQHF. Using reference TRBV7-2 and TRBJ1-5 for the parts outside the CDR3, the full variable domain is GAGVSQSPSNKVTEKGKDVELRCDPISGHTALYWYRQSLGQGLEFLIYFQGNSAPDKSGLPSDRFSAERTGGSVSTLTIQRTQQEDSAVYLCASSRDRGNQPQHFGDGTRLSIL.

The chain links TRBV7-8 to TRBJ1-1, with unresolved D. The CDR3 runs to 14 residues. The germline gives CDR1 SGHVS, CDR2 FQNEAQ. V was clipped by 3 bases and J by 2 bases, with 10 bases between them. The CDR3 region is CASSFLYFNTEAFF. CDR3 coding DNA: TGTGCCAGCAGCTTCCTTTACTTCAACACTGAAGCTTTCTTT.

In its sample, this clone was seen a few times. The chain links TRBV7-6 to TRBJ2-7, with TRBD1 matching over 9 bases. Germline V gene sequence: CDR1 SGHVS, CDR2 FNYEAQ. Losses at the gene ends were 6 bases for V and 5 bases for J; bases not matched to a gene: 8. The CDR3 runs 14 residues. In nucleotides, the CDR3 is TGTGCCAGCAGTTCCGGGACAGGGAACGACGAGCAGTACTTC. Encoded protein: CASSSGTGNDEQYF.

The chain is built from TRBV6-5 and TRBJ2-1; 7 bases agree with TRBD1. From germline, CDR1 is MNHEY and CDR2 SVGAGI. CDR3 length: 13 residues. Trimming cost V 5 bases and J 10 bases; bases outside gene matches: 8. This chain's CDR3 is CASSPRTGSEQFF. The CDR3 coding sequence is TGTGCCAGCAGTCCTAGGACAGGCAGCGAGCAGTTCTTC.

This chain connects TRBV5-1 to TRBJ2-7, with TRBD1 as a possible D gene (5 bases). The CDR3 is 16 amino acids. The V end lost 0 bases, the J end lost 0 bases, and 13 bases lay between the germline ends. Germline V gene sequence: CDR1 SGHRS, CDR2 YFSETQ. CDR3 loop: CASSLVQDKSSYEQYF. The CDR3 DNA sequence: TGCGCCAGCAGCTTGGTCCAGGACAAGAGCTCCTACGAGCAGTACTTC.

This chain joins TRBV6-1 and TRBJ1-3; no reliable D call. V was clipped by 11 bases and J by 0 bases, with 14 bases between them. The CDR3 has 14 residues. The V gene's germline CDR1 is MNHNS and CDR2 SASEGT. The CDR3 coding sequence is TGTGCCTCCTGGGTGGGCTACTCTGGAAACACCATATATTTT. It encodes CASWVGYSGNTIYF.